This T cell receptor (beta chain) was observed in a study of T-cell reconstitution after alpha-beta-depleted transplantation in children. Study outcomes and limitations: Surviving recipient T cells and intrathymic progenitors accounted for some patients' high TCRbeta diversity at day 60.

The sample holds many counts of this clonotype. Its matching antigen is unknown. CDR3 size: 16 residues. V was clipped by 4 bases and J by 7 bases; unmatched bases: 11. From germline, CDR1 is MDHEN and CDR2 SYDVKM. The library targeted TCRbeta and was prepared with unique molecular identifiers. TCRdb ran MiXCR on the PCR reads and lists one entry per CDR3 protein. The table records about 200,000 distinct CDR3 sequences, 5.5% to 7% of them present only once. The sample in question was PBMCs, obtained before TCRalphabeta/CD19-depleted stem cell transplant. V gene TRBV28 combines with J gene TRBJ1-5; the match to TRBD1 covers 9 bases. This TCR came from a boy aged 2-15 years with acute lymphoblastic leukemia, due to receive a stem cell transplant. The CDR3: CASSSPGQGSGQPQHF. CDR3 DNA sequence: TGTGCCAGCAGTTCCCCGGGACAGGGATCGGGACAGCCCCAGCATTTT.